The 24 T cell receptor beta chains below all came from one sample that was sequenced in a study of OX40 agonist ivuxolimab in advanced cancers. The table came from immunoSEQ multiplex PCR; TCRdb's copy has only in-frame clones and leaves some out. The sample comprises nearly 80,000 clones, approximately 85% of which are singletons, and about 4% rests with the top ten. Material: CD4+ or CD8+ T cells sorted from blood, obtained in a trial of the OX40 agonist ivuxolimab. These receptors were collected from an adult with an advanced solid tumor such as melanoma, head and neck, liver or kidney cancer.

The J gene is TRBJ2-3, the V gene TRBV27; D is unclear. Trimming cost V 4 bases and J 11 bases, with 13 bases left between them. The CDR3 has 12 residues. Germline V gene lookup returns CDR1 MNHEY and CDR2 SMNVEV (reference sequence). Written as DNA, the CDR3 is TGTGCCAGCAGTTCTGGTCAGATAGGGCAGTATTTT. Its protein is CASSSGQIGQYF.

The chain employs TRBV15 and TRBJ2-5; weak D call: TRBD2 (5 bases). CDR3 size: 14 residues. Germline CDR1 is LNHNV and CDR2 is YYDKDF (reference sequence). With 0 bases removed from V and 1 base from J, the gap between germline ends came to 6 bases. The CDR3 coding sequence is TGTGCCACCAGCAGAGACGGGGTCCAAGAGACCCAGTACTTC. Its translation: CATSRDGVQETQYF.

This chain connects TRBV7-2 to TRBJ2-3; tentatively, D is TRBD1 (6 bases). The CDR3 extends over 15 amino acids. V dropped 2 bases and J dropped 3 bases, with 12 bases sitting between them. Germline V lookup: CDR1 SGHTA, CDR2 FQGNSA. The CDR3 coding sequence is TGTGCCAGCAGCTTATTTGGGGGCCGAACAGATACGCAGTATTTT. Amino acid sequence: CASSLFGGRTDTQYF.

The rearrangement joins TRBV19 to TRBJ2-1; perhaps TRBD2 as D (6 bases). Trimming stripped 3 bases from V and 5 bases from J, with 11 bases between. The CDR3 is 14 amino acids. CDR1 LNHDA and CDR2 SQIVND come from the germline V gene (reference sequence). CDR3 region: CASSIVRDNNEQFF. The CDR3 DNA follows: TGTGCCAGTAGTATTGTGCGGGATAACAATGAGCAGTTCTTC.

The rearrangement uses TRBV5-8 and TRBJ2-5; D uncertain. V was shortened by 5 bases and J by 7 bases, with 21 bases between the two germline ends. The CDR3 is 15 amino acids. Germline CDR1 SGHTS, CDR2 YDEGEE. The CDR3 coding sequence is TGTGCCAGCAGTTCGAAGGGCCGTTCGAGGTTGACCCAGTACTTC. Translating gives CASSSKGRSRLTQYF.

The CDR3 sequence: CASSGRSSGANVLTF. In DNA form, the CDR3 reads TGTGCCAGCAGCGGACGGAGCTCTGGGGCCAACGTCCTGACTTTC. The chain carries TRBV9 and TRBJ2-6; D is ambiguous. The V gene's germline CDR1 is SGDLS and CDR2 YYNGEE. Trimming pared 3 bases from V and 0 bases from J, leaving 7 bases between. The CDR3 spans 15 residues.

V usage is TRBV4-3 and J usage is TRBJ2-7; no definite D call. Trimming shortened V by 0 bases and J by 2 bases, and 11 bases separated the two germline ends. Germline V gives CDR1 LGHNA, CDR2 YSLEER. The CDR3 has 15 residues. DNA for the CDR3: TGCGCCAGCAGCCAAGAGCCCATTGGAACCTACGAGCAGTACTTC. The encoded protein is CASSQEPIGTYEQYF.

The chain is built from TRBV7-9 and TRBJ2-3, with 11 nucleotides matching TRBD2. CDR1 is SEHNR and CDR2 is FQNEAQ in the germline V gene (reference sequence). The CDR3 spans 15 residues. V shed 1 base, J shed 5 bases, and the junction held 2 bases outside the gene matches. CDR3 DNA sequence: TGTGCCAGCAGCTTAGTCACTAGCGGGAGAGATACGCAGTATTTT. This translates into CASSLVTSGRDTQYF.

CDR3 sequence: CASRYRLAYEQYF. The CDR3 DNA reads TGTGCCAGCAGATACAGGCTCGCCTACGAGCAGTACTTC. This chain uses TRBV2 with TRBJ2-7; TRBD1 might be the D (5 bases). V lost 6 bases to trimming and J lost 2 bases, with 11 bases between them. The CDR3 spans 13 residues. CDR1 and CDR2 from the germline V gene are SNHLY and FYNNEI.

The sample holds one count of this clone. The V call is TRBV5-8, the J call TRBJ2-7; D unclear. The CDR3 spans 12 residues. V dropped 5 bases and J dropped 0 bases, with 6 bases sitting between them. Germline V CDR1 and CDR2: SGHTS, YDEGEE. The CDR3 loop reads CASRWGSYEQYF. The CDR3 region has the DNA TGTGCCAGCAGGTGGGGCTCCTACGAGCAGTACTTC.

The V gene is TRBV11-3, the J gene TRBJ2-1; TRBD1 aligns across 7 bases. V lost 2 bases and J lost 9; bases outside the gene matches: 4. Germline V lookup: CDR1 SGHNT, CDR2 YENEEA. This CDR3 is 13 amino acids long. CDR3 sequence reads: CASSLRGRTEQFF. The CDR3 DNA is TGTGCCAGCAGCTTAAGGGGGCGCACTGAGCAGTTCTTC.

The chain recombines TRBV30 with TRBJ2-7; D possibly corresponds to TRBD2 (6 bases). V dropped 3 bases and J dropped 0 bases, with 12 bases sitting between them. Germline loops: CDR1 GTSNPN, CDR2 SVGIG (reference sequence). The CDR3 is made up of 14 amino acids. The CDR3 coding sequence is TGTGCCTGGAGGGGGGGAGGCACCTCCTACGAGCAGTACTTC. Translating it yields CAWRGGGTSYEQYF.

This clone showed up just a few times. V usage is TRBV7-9 and J usage is TRBJ1-2; D is uncertain. In germline, CDR1 is SEHNR, CDR2 FQNEAQ (reference sequence). Trimming cost V 5 bases and J 6 bases, with 16 bases left between them. CDR3 length equals 14 residues. CDR3 loop: CASSPGPRRNGYTF. The CDR3 region has the DNA TGTGCCAGCAGCCCCGGGCCGCGTAGGAATGGCTACACCTTC.

The chain carries TRBV30 and TRBJ1-5; D perhaps matches TRBD1 (5 bases). Trimming took 2 bases from V and 0 from J, leaving 17 bases between them. CDR1 is GTSNPN and CDR2 is SVGIG in the germline V gene (reference sequence). The CDR3 extends over 17 amino acids. CDR3: CAWSLYRGPYSNQPQHF. CDR3 nucleotide sequence: TGTGCCTGGAGTCTCTACCGGGGCCCTTATAGCAATCAGCCCCAGCATTTT.

The gene calls are TRBV5-1 and TRBJ2-3; D not certain. The CDR3 consists of 17 residues. The ends were cut back, 0 bases at V and 1 base at J, with 15 bases in the middle. Germline lookup yields CDR1 SGHRS and CDR2 YFSETQ. The CDR3 sequence: CASSLASGPRRTDTQYF. In nucleotides, the CDR3 is TGCGCCAGCAGCTTGGCCTCGGGCCCAAGACGCACAGATACGCAGTATTTT.

The chain carries TRBV9 and TRBJ1-4; 7 bases align to TRBD1. Germline values: CDR1 SGDLS, CDR2 YYNGEE. V lost 7 bases and J lost 5; bases outside the gene matches: 5. The CDR3 sequence is 13 residues long. CDR3 DNA: TGTGCCAGCTCTGGACAGGAGAATGAAAAACTGTTTTTT. Amino acids: CASSGQENEKLFF.

This chain uses TRBV28 with TRBJ2-7; D is possibly TRBD2 (6 bases). V was clipped by 2 bases and J by 3 bases, with 23 bases between them. Germline lookup yields CDR1 MDHEN and CDR2 SYDVKM. The CDR3 has 18 residues. CDR3 DNA sequence: TGTGCCAGCAGTTTAAGGCCAGACGCCCGACGGGGGATCTACGAGCAGTACTTC. This sequence encodes CASSLRPDARRGIYEQYF.

This chain uses TRBV4-1 with TRBJ2-7; D call uncertain. Looked up from germline, CDR1 is MGHRA and CDR2 is YSYEKL. The CDR3 is 14 residues long. Trimming took off 2 bases at V and 4 bases at J, with 12 bases between the two ends. CDR3 bases: TGCGCCAGCAGCCAAATGACACTCGGGTACGAGCAGTACTTC. Translating gives CASSQMTLGYEQYF.

V is TRBV21-1 and J is TRBJ2-1; no check of the table's D call, TRBD2, against the DNA was made. TRBV21-1 is labeled a pseudogene. The CDR3 runs to 17 residues. CDR3 DNA: TGTGCCAGCAGCAAGGGGAGCGGGAGGGCCCGCTACAATGAGCAGTTCTTC. This sequence encodes CASSKGSGRARYNEQFF.

V is TRBV4-1 and J is TRBJ2-4; the D is unclear. Germline lookup yields CDR1 MGHRA and CDR2 YSYEKL. The V end lost 0 bases, the J end lost 0 bases, and 9 bases lay between the germline ends. This CDR3 has 16 amino acids. The DNA of the CDR3 is TGCGCCAGCAGCCAAGAGGAGCGACTAGCCAAAAACATTCAGTACTTC. Translation: CASSQEERLAKNIQYF.

The chain carries TRBV30 and TRBJ1-1; D uncertain. Germline loops: CDR1 GTSNPN, CDR2 SVGIG (reference sequence). Between the trimmed V and J ends, which lost 7 bases and 5 bases, there was a span of 17 bases. This CDR3 region has 13 residues. The CDR3 DNA reads TGTGCCTCACAACCTCTTTCGGGTACTGAAGCTTTCTTT. Its translation: CASQPLSGTEAFF.

This chain connects TRBV5-1 to TRBJ1-3, with D possibly TRBD1 on 6 matching bases. The V gene's germline CDR1 is SGHRS and CDR2 YFSETQ. V lost 0 bases and J lost 2, with 9 bases in between. The CDR3 spans 15 residues. The CDR3 sequence: CASSLAGGPGNTIYF. The CDR3 DNA follows: TGCGCCAGCAGCTTGGCGGGGGGGCCTGGAAACACCATATATTTT.

This rearrangement joins TRBV18 to TRBJ2-7; perhaps D is TRBD1 or TRBD2 (5 bases each). This CDR3 has 18 residues. CDR1 KGHSH and CDR2 LQKENI come from the germline V gene. Trimming took 3 bases from V and 0 from J, leaving 21 bases between them. The CDR3 bases are TGTGCCAGCTCACCCCAGAGCGGACAACGAATGGGCTCCTACGAGCAGTACTTC. Its translation: CASSPQSGQRMGSYEQYF.

V gene TRBV28 combines with J gene TRBJ2-7, with D uncertain. Looked up from germline, CDR1 is MDHEN and CDR2 is SYDVKM. Trimming removed 2 bases from V and 9 bases from J, with 11 bases in between. This CDR3 is 12 amino acids long. The CDR3 coding sequence is TGTGCCAGCAGTTTAGAACCGAAGGGGCAGTACTTC. Protein: CASSLEPKGQYF.